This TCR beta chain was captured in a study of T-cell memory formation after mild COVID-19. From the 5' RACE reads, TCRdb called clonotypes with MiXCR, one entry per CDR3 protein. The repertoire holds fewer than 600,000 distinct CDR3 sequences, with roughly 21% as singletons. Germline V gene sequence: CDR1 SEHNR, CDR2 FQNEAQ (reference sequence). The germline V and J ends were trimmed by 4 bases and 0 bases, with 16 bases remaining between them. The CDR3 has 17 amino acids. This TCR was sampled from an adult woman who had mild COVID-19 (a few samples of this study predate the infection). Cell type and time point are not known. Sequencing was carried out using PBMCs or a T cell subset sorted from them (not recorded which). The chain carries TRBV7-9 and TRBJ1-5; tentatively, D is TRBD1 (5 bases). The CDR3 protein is CASSSPEDGGSNQPQHF. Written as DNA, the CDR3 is TGTGCCAGCAGCTCCCCAGAGGATGGGGGTAGCAATCAGCCCCAGCATTTT.